Listed here is a single T cell receptor (beta chain). Its specificity is not known. The sample belongs to a study of brain T cells in children with intractable seizures. Study-level points and caveats: Absence of clones before surgery may stem from lower sequencing depth. HCMV serostatus was not known, and viral specificity came from CDR3 similarity only.

V shed 4 bases, J shed 2 bases, and the junction held 23 bases outside the gene matches. The CDR3 has 20 amino acids. The germline V gene encodes CDR1 SGHDN and CDR2 FVKESK. Generated by immunoSEQ multiplex PCR, the TCRdb table keeps only in-frame clones and is missing some. The data hold just under 65,000 clones, with approximately 94% observed a single time. At least one anti-epileptic drug was given before surgery. This sample comprised peripheral blood, obtained at surgery. The receptor's source is a boy younger than two with focal cortical dysplasia and intractable seizures. The genes are TRBV14 and TRBJ2-7; 7 bases line up with TRBD1. CDR3 sequence: CASSPRQGSLFRGTPYEQYF. CDR3 sequence (DNA): TGTGCCAGCAGCCCCAGACAGGGTTCGCTATTCAGAGGAACCCCCTACGAGCAGTACTTC.